The 9 T cell receptor beta chains listed next were all sequenced from one sample in a study of blood T cell repertoires in COVID-19. Profiling relied on immunoSEQ multiplex PCR, and the TCRdb table lists in-frame clones only, not all of them. This sample carries about 200,000 clones, 84% of them seen once, and the ten largest clones take approximately 13%. Source material: peripheral blood. The receptors come from a human donor in a cohort sampled during active COVID-19.

The chain uses TRBV3-1 (or the pseudogene TRBV3-2) and TRBJ2-3, with TRBD1 matching 11 bases. CDR3 length: 16 residues. Unmatched junction bases numbered 4, after V lost 4 bases and J lost 1 base. Germline CDR1 and CDR2: LGHDT and YNNKEL (reference sequence). The CDR3 region is CASSPRTGGGTDTQYF. The CDR3 nucleotides read TGTGCCAGCAGCCCAAGGACAGGGGGCGGCACAGATACGCAGTATTTT.

V and J are TRBV2 and TRBJ2-2; D is possibly TRBD2 (6 bases). CDR3 length equals 16 residues. Trimming took 1 base from V and 5 from J, leaving 14 bases between them. Germline loops: CDR1 SNHLY, CDR2 FYNNEI. CDR3 bases: TGTGCCAGCAGTGAAGATTTGGGGGGTTGGACCGGGGAGCTGTTTTTT. Amino acids: CASSEDLGGWTGELFF.

This chain joins TRBV7-2 and TRBJ1-2; D remains unclear. This CDR3 has 15 residues. The ends were cut back, 1 base at V and 5 bases at J, with 14 bases in the middle. In germline, CDR1 is SGHTA, CDR2 FQGNSA. The CDR3 nucleotides are TGTGCCAGCAGCTTAGAGATTTCGGCTAGTTATGGCTACACCTTC. Translated: CASSLEISASYGYTF.

V is TRBV2 and J is TRBJ1-4, with 9 bases matching TRBD1. CDR1 is SNHLY, CDR2 FYNNEI, per germline. V lost 7 bases, J lost 5 bases, and 8 bases stayed unmatched. This CDR3 contains 15 residues. The CDR3 region has the DNA TGTGCCAGCAAAACCCACGGGACAGGGAATGAAAAACTGTTTTTT. Protein: CASKTHGTGNEKLFF.

The J gene is TRBJ2-2, the V gene TRBV29-1; TRBD1 matches 9 bases. The germline V gene encodes CDR1 SQVTM and CDR2 ANQGSEA. CDR3 size: 14 residues. J was trimmed by 6 bases and V by 6 bases; bases with no gene match: 8. CDR3 nucleotide sequence: TGCAGCGTAGAGGGACAGGGATTGCCCGGGGAGCTGTTTTTT. Protein product: CSVEGQGLPGELFF.

V is TRBV11-3 and J is TRBJ2-5; 7 bases are shared with TRBD2. This CDR3 is 17 amino acids long. Germline trimming cut 5 bases from V and 2 bases from J; bases unmatched to any gene: 14. The germline CDR1 and CDR2 sequences are SGHNT and YENEEA. CDR3 sequence reads: CASSTRRGRDYQETQYF. The CDR3, as DNA: TGTGCCAGCAGCACAAGACGGGGGAGGGACTATCAAGAGACCCAGTACTTC.

The V and J genes are TRBV5-1 and TRBJ2-2; 10 nucleotides align to TRBD1. From germline, CDR1 is SGHRS and CDR2 YFSETQ. Trimming at V came to 7 bases and at J to 5 bases, leaving 8 bases not matched to a gene. CDR3 size: 15 residues. CDR3 in amino acids: CASLRTGGSTGELFF. In nucleotides, the CDR3 is TGCGCCAGCTTGAGGACAGGGGGATCGACCGGGGAGCTGTTTTTT.

The table lists this clone with a few counts. The chain couples TRBV27 to TRBJ1-6; D is ambiguous. Germline values: CDR1 MNHEY, CDR2 SMNVEV (reference sequence). V was pared by 3 bases and J by 4 bases, with 7 bases between. The CDR3 contains 14 residues. The CDR3 DNA reads TGTGCCAGCAGTTTTTGGCAGTATAATTCACCCCTCCACTTT. Protein sequence: CASSFWQYNSPLHF.

V and J are TRBV19 and TRBJ2-7, with unresolved D. V shed 2 bases and J shed 2 bases, with 13 bases lying between them. This CDR3 is built from 15 residues. Germline values: CDR1 LNHDA, CDR2 SQIVND (reference sequence). The CDR3 is CASSINLGGPYEQYF. The CDR3 DNA reads as TGTGCCAGTAGTATAAACTTAGGTGGGCCCTACGAGCAGTACTTC.